The T cell receptor (beta chain) described here comes from a study of T cell repertoires in cytomegalovirus infection. Trimming cost V 4 bases and J 5 bases, with 11 bases left between them. The CDR3 is 13 amino acids. Germline-derived CDR1 and CDR2 are SEHNR and FQNEAQ (reference sequence). Findings and caveats of the study: HLA-C-restricted CMV-specific TCR beta clonotypes prevailed in the ex vivo response. Based on cumulative public TCR beta family frequency, carriers of CMV plus the relevant HLA were identified.

Points on this clonotype: Its target is unknown.

One entry per CDR3 protein, called by TCRdb with MiXCR from the reads. The data contain around 260,000 distinct CDR3 sequences, about 25% of them seen just once; the ten biggest clones take up 11% to 15%. The chain employs TRBV7-9 and TRBJ2-5; D is unresolved. The receptor was derived from a human donor in good health (CMV status not recorded). Some clones in this sample may be carry-over from other donors' samples. Sequencing was done on a sample of PBMCs. CDR3 amino acids: CASSSDGAETQYF. The CDR3 bases are TGTGCCAGCAGCTCGGACGGCGCGGAGACCCAGTACTTC. Supplemented by reference TRBV7-9 and TRBJ2-5, the full variable domain reads DTGVSQNPRHKITKRGQNVTFRCDPISEHNRLYWYRQTLGQGPEFLTYFQNEAQLEKSRLLSDRFSAERPKGSFSTLEIQRTEQGDSAMYLCASSSDGAETQYFGPGTRLLVL.